This is a list of T cell receptor beta chains from one sample in a study of blood T cells in healthy people across ages. A single record per CDR3 protein comes from TCRdb applying MiXCR to the 5' RACE reads. This table has 850,000 or so distinct CDR3 sequences, 25% to 30% appearing once. Sequencing was done on a sample of blood. All receptors derive from a woman older than 75 in good health. CDR3s include the opening cysteine and the closing phenylalanine or tryptophan. The D gene is left open where the match is weak. The size of a clone is reported for some rows only, either as once, few or many, or as a class for expanded clones.

D gene	V gene	clone size	J gene	CDR3 protein	CDR3 DNA
TRBD2	TRBV20-1	.	TRBJ2-3	CSVPPRLAEYTDTQYF	TGCAGTGTCCCCCCCCGACTAGCGGAGTACACAGATACGCAGTATTTT
.	TRBV9	many	TRBJ2-7	CASRSEGLPSYEQYF	TGTGCCAGCAGGAGTGAGGGGCTCCCTTCCTACGAGCAGTACTTC
TRBD2	TRBV20-1	many	TRBJ2-1	CSAKRLAGTSYNEQFF	TGCAGTGCTAAAAGACTAGCGGGGACCAGTTACAATGAGCAGTTCTTC
TRBD1	TRBV7-2	.	TRBJ2-2	CASSPGQGRGGELFF	TGTGCCAGCAGCCCCGGACAGGGAAGGGGCGGGGAGCTGTTTTTT
.	TRBV29-1	few	TRBJ2-4	CSAAGDGKNIQYF	TGCAGCGCTGCGGGCGACGGCAAAAACATTCAGTACTTC
TRBD2	TRBV20-1	.	TRBJ2-7	CNGLADYNEQYF	TGCAATGGACTAGCGGACTACAATGAGCAGTACTTC
TRBD2	TRBV7-2	.	TRBJ2-5	CASRRTSTVLETQYF	TGTGCCAGCAGGAGGACTAGCACGGTGTTGGAGACCCAGTACTTC
.	TRBV30	.	TRBJ1-2	CAWSPKVARAWGYTF	TGTGCCTGGAGTCCCAAGGTCGCCCGGGCGTGGGGCTACACCTTC
.	TRBV18	few	TRBJ1-5	CASSQDQGLSNQPQHF	TGTGCCAGCTCACAAGACCAGGGATTGAGCAATCAGCCCCAGCATTTT
TRBD2	TRBV11-2	.	TRBJ2-3	CASSAERTSGTDTQYF	TGTGCCAGCAGCGCTGAACGGACTAGTGGGACAGATACGCAGTATTTT
.	TRBV7-2	many	TRBJ1-5	CASSFDRNQPQHF	TGTGCCAGCAGCTTTGATAGGAATCAGCCCCAGCATTTT
TRBD1	TRBV7-9	.	TRBJ2-6	CASSWDRFSGANVLTF	TGTGCCAGCAGCTGGGACAGGTTCTCTGGGGCCAACGTCCTGACTTTC
TRBD2	TRBV2	.	TRBJ2-3	CASSLTCGGVDTQYF	TGTGCCAGCAGTTTAACTTGCGGGGGGGTAGATACGCAGTATTTT
TRBD2	TRBV12-3/TRBV12-4	.	TRBJ2-1	CASSLKTGGGYNEQFF	TGTGCCAGCAGTTTAAAAACGGGGGGGGGCTATAATGAGCAGTTCTTC
.	TRBV20-1	.	TRBJ2-7	CSARDHLAGSSYEQYF	TGCAGTGCTAGAGATCATTTGGCCGGTAGCTCCTACGAGCAGTACTTC
.	TRBV20-1	many	TRBJ1-6	CSARDPDSPLHF	TGCAGTGCTAGAGATCCAGATTCACCCCTCCACTTT
.	TRBV12-3/TRBV12-4	.	TRBJ2-1	CASSLDRNQETQFF	TGTGCCAGCAGCCTCGACAGGAACCAAGAGACCCAGTTCTTC
.	TRBV18	many	TRBJ2-3	CASSPPDHTDTQYF	TGTGCCAGCTCACCACCAGACCACACAGATACGCAGTATTTT
.	TRBV15	many	TRBJ2-3	CATSRDGARRSDTQYF	TGTGCCACCAGCAGAGATGGCGCTAGGAGGTCAGATACGCAGTATTTT
.	TRBV6-1	few	TRBJ2-6	CASSVLTGRTGANVLTF	TGTGCCAGCAGTGTTCTTACAGGGCGGACTGGGGCCAACGTCCTGACTTTC
.	TRBV29-1	.	TRBJ2-1	CSVLQGSSYNEQFF	TGCAGCGTTTTACAGGGTAGCTCCTACAATGAGCAGTTCTTC
TRBD2	TRBV2	few	TRBJ2-1	CASSAGGGLDNEQFF	TGTGCCAGCAGTGCTGGCGGGGGGCTCGACAATGAGCAGTTCTTC
.	TRBV27	.	TRBJ1-2	CASSFLRGLNYGYTF	TGTGCCAGCAGTTTCCTACGGGGACTTAACTATGGCTACACCTTC
.	TRBV20-1	.	TRBJ2-7	CSANPSRASYEQYF	TGCAGTGCTAACCCCTCTAGAGCCTCCTACGAGCAGTACTTC